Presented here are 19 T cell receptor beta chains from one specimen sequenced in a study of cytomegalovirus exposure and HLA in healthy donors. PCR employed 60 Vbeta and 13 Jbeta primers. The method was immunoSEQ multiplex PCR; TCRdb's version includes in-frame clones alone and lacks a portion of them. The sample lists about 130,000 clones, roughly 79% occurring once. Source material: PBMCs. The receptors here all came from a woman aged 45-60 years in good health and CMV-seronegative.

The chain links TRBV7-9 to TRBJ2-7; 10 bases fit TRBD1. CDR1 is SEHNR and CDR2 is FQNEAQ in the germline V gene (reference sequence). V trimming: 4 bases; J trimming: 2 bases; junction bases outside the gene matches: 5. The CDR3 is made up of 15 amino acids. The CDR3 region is CASSSRGQGAYEQYV. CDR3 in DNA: TGTGCCAGCAGCTCCCGCGGACAGGGGGCCTACGAGCAGTACGTC.

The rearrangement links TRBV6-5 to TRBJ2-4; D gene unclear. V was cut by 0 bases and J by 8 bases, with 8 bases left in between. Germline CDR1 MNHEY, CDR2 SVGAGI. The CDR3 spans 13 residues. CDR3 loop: CASSYSADYIQYF. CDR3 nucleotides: TGTGCCAGCAGTTACTCGGCAGATTACATTCAGTACTTC.

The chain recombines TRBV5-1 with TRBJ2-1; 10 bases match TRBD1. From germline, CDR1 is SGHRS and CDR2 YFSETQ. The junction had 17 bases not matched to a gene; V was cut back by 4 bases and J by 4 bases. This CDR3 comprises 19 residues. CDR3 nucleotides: TGCGCCAGCAGCCAGCCGGGACAGGGGTCTCGGCCCGCTTACAATGAGCAGTTCTTC. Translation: CASSQPGQGSRPAYNEQFF.

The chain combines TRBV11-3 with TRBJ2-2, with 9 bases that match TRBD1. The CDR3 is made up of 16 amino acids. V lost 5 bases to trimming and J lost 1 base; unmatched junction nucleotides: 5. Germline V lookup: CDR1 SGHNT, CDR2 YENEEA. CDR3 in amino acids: CASSQGGQGNTGELFF. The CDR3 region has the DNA TGTGCCAGCAGCCAGGGGGGACAGGGGAACACCGGGGAGCTGTTTTTT.

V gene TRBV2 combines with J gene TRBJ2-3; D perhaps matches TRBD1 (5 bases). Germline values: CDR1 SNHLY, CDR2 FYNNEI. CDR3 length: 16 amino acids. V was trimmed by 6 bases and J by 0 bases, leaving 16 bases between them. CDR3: CASRPLRTSSTDTQYF. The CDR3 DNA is TGTGCCAGCAGACCTCTCCGGACATCTAGCACAGATACGCAGTATTTT.

CDR3 nucleotides: TGTGCCAGCAGCCAAGTGTCACAGGGGTCTGAAAAACTGTTTTTT. It translates to CASSQVSQGSEKLFF. V and J are TRBV4-2 and TRBJ1-4; 7 bases fit TRBD1. The length of the CDR3 is 15 residues. Germline V gene data show CDR1 as LGHNA and CDR2 as YNFKEQ. With 1 base clipped from V and 7 bases from J, the junction kept 6 bases outside the gene matches.

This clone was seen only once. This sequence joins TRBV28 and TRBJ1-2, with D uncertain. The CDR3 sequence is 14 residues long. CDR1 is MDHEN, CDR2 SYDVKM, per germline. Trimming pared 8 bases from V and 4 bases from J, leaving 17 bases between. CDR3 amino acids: CASQVVDSIYGYTF. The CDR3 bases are TGTGCCAGCCAGGTTGTTGATTCGATCTATGGCTACACCTTC.

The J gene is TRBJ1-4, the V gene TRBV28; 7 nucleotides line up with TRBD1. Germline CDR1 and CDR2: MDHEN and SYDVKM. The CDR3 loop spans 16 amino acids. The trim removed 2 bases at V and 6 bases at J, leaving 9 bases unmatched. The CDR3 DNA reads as TGTGCCAGCAGTTTAAGGGCCAGGGGGTGGCATGAAAAACTGTTTTTT. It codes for CASSLRARGWHEKLFF.

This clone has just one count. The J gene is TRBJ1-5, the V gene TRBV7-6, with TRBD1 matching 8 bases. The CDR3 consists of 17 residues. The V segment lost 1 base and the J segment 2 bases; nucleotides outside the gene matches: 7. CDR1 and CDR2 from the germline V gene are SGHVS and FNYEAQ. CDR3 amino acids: CASSLGTGIGGNQPQHF. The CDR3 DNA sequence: TGTGCCAGCAGCTTAGGGACAGGGATCGGAGGCAATCAGCCCCAGCATTTT.

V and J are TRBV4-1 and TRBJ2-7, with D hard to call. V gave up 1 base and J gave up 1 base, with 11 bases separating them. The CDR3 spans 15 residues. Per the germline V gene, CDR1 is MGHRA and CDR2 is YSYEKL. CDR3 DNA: TGCGCCAGCAGCCAAGCAGACTTGACGTCCTACGAGCAGTACTTC. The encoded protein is CASSQADLTSYEQYF.

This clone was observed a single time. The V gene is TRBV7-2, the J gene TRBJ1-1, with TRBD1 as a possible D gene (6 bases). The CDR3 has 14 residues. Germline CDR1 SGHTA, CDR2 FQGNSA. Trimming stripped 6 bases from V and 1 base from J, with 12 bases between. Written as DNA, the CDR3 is TGTGCCAGCAGTTTATCCAGGGGGAACACTGAAGCTTTCTTT. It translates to CASSLSRGNTEAFF.

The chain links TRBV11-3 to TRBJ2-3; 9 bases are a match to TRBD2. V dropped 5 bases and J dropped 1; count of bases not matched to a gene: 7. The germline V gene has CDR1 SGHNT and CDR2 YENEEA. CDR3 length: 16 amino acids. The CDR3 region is CASSVSGRTGTDTQYF. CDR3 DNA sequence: TGTGCCAGCAGCGTGAGCGGGAGGACCGGCACAGATACGCAGTATTTT.

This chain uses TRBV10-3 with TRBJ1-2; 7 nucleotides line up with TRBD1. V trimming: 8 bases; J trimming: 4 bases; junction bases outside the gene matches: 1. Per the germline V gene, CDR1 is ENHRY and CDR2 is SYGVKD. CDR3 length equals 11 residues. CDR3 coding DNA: TGTGCCATCGGGGACAGCTATGGCTACACCTTC. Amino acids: CAIGDSYGYTF.

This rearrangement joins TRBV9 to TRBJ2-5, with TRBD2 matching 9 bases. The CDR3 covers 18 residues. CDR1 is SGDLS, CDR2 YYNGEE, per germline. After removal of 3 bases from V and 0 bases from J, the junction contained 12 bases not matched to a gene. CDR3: CASSERASGVPHQETQYF. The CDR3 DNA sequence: TGTGCCAGCAGCGAGAGGGCTAGCGGGGTCCCCCACCAAGAGACCCAGTACTTC.

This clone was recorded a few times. CDR3 nucleotides: TGCAGCGTTGAAGAGGCAGGGGGCGCGTCGTCTGAGCAGTACTTC. This sequence encodes CSVEEAGGASSEQYF. V is TRBV29-1 and J is TRBJ2-7; TRBD1 matches 8 bases. In germline, CDR1 is SQVTM, CDR2 ANQGSEA. The CDR3 is made up of 15 amino acids. V was clipped by 0 bases and J by 7 bases; unmatched bases: 11.

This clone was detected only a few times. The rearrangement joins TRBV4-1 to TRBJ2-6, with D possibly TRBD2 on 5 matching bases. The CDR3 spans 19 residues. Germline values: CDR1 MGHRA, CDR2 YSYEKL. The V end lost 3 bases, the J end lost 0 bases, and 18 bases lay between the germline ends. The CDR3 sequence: CASSHWGLAADSGANVLTF. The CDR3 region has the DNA TGCGCCAGCAGCCACTGGGGTCTAGCTGCCGACTCTGGGGCCAACGTCCTGACTTTC.

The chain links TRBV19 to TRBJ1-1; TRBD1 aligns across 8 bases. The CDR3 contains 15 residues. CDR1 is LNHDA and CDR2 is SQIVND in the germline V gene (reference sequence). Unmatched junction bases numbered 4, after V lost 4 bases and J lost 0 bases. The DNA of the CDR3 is TGTGCCAGTAGTACACCGGGACAGGTGAACACTGAAGCTTTCTTT. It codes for CASSTPGQVNTEAFF.

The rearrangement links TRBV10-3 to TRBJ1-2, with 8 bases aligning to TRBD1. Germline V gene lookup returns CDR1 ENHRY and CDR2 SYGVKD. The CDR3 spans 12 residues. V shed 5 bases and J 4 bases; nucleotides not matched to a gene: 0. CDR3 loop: CAISTGGYGYTF. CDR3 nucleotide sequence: TGTGCCATCAGTACAGGGGGCTATGGCTACACCTTC.

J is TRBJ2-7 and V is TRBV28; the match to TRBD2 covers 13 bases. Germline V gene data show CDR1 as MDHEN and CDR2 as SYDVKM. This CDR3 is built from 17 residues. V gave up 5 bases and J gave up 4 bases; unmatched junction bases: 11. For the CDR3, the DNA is TGTGCCAGCAGTCCCGCACTAGCGGGAGGGCCTCTTTACGAGCAGTACGTC. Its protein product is CASSPALAGGPLYEQYV.